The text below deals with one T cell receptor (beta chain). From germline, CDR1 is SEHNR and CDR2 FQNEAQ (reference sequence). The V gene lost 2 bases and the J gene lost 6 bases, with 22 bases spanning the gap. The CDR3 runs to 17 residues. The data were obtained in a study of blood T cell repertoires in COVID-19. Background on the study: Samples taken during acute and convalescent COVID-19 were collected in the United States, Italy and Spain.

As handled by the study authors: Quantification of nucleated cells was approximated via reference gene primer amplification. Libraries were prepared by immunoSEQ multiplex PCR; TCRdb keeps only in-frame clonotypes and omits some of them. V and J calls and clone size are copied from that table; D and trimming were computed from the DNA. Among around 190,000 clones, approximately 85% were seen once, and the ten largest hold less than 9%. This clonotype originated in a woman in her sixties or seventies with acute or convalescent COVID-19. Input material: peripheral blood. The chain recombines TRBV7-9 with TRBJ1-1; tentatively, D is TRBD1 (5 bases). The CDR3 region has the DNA TGTGCCAGCAGCTTACGTGGGGCCGGATCGCGTGTGGCTGAAGCTTTCTTT. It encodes CASSLRGAGSRVAEAFF. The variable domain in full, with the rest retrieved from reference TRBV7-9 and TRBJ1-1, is DTGVSQNPRHKITKRGQNVTFRCDPISEHNRLYWYRQTLGQGPEFLTYFQNEAQLEKSRLLSDRFSAERPKGSFSTLEIQRTEQGDSAMYLCASSLRGAGSRVAEAFFGQGTRLTVV.